This entry concerns a single TCR beta chain. This receptor's antigen is unknown. No base quality information exists; no much larger clone differs at one position. TCRbeta CDR3 regions were amplified from genomic DNA by means of the immunoSEQ Assay, a bias-controlled multiplex PCR. On the study's bioinformatics: The number of nucleated cells in each sample was estimated from the amplification of reference gene primers within the assay. Sequence reads were collapsed and filtered to measure the absolute abundance of every unique TCRbeta CDR3 rearrangement. Productive Simpson clonality was computed per sample as the square root of Simpson's diversity index over productive rearrangements. What TCRdb holds here is the immuneACCESS table cut down to in-frame rearrangements. Part of the clones is not present; checked against another copy, under half of the missing clones reflect an unresolved V gene, and the others are unexplained. V, J and clone size are taken as reported in that table, and D and trimming were inferred from the DNA itself. The sample table contains fewer than 600,000 clones; only one count was recorded for roughly 88% of them. Roughly 1.9% of the sample lies in the top ten.

The sample comes from a study of blood T cell repertoires in COVID-19 (dated by TCRdb to the early 2020s). Concerning the study at large: Samples covering the acute and convalescent phases of COVID-19 were provided by collaborators in the United States, Italy and Spain. The prospective study material was composed of cDNA or gDNA derived from T cells, B-cell-depleted T cells, or PBMCs. The dataset comprised deeply sampled blood TCRbeta repertoires from subjects exposed to, actively infected with, or recovered from COVID-19. The repertoires were released in a freely available public database intended as a resource for research on the immune response to SARS-CoV-2. Samples were obtained from the ongoing ImmuneRACE study (first 160 participants) and from some 1,200 subjects provided by 6 global collaborators. Sample metadata almost always included a de-identified subject ID, COVID-19 status, age in years and sex. Where available, HLA class I and class II types were taken from metadata supplied by the sample provider and were not determined by assay-based typing. Overall study results and their limits: The quantity of clinical and demographic metadata differed by source and by participant and was supplied without curation.

V is pared back by 3 bases and J by 1 base, with 8 bases lying between the germline termini. Per the germline V gene, SGHAT is the CDR1 and FQNNGV is the CDR2. CDR3 length: 14 amino acids, cysteine to phenylalanine. CDR3 DNA only is kept here, 42 bases in frame from base 1. Enrolling through a virtual design, the prospective study's participants ranged in age from roughly 18 to 100 years and lived across 20 to 25 United States geographic areas. In the prospective study, participants were assigned to cohorts based on the clinical history participants reported in a screening survey and a study questionnaire. For ImmuneRACE Cohort 3, a participant was defined as recovered based on two consecutive negative NP/OP PCR tests, clearance by a healthcare professional, or resolution of symptoms. In the prospective study, whole blood, serum and a nasopharyngeal or oropharyngeal swab were collected from each participant by mobile phlebotomists. Additional blood draws and questionnaires over an approximately 2-month period could optionally be provided by prospective study participants. Before DNA extraction, prospective study blood samples were shipped either frozen or at room temperature.

Sequencing input: PBMCs or T cells enriched from blood (not recorded which). Recombination joined TRBV11-2 with TRBJ2-3; the D gene is possibly TRBD2, with 6 bases matching. The sequence was obtained from a woman in her 40s who had recovered from COVID-19. The CDR3 region has the sequence CASSFTGGTDTQYF. The sequence in DNA is TGTGCCAGCAGCTTTACGGGAGGCACAGATACGCAGTATTTT.